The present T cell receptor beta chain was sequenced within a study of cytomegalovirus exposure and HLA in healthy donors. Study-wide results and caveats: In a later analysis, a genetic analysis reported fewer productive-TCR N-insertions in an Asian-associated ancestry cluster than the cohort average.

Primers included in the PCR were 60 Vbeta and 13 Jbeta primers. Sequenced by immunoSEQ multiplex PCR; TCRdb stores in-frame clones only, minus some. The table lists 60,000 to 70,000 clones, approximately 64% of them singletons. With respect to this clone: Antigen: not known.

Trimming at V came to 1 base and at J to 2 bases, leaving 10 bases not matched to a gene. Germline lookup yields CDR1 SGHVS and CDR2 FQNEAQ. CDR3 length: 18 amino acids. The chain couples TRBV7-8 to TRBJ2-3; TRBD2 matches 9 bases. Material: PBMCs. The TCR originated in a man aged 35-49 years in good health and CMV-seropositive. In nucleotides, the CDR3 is TGTGCCAGCAGCTTAGACCGTGGGTTAGCGGGGGTCACAGATACGCAGTATTTT. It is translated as CASSLDRGLAGVTDTQYF.